This entry lists 8 T cell receptor beta chains sequenced from one sample in a study of CD4 T cells in relation to SARS-CoV-2 and coronaviruses. Antigens of these TCRs are unknown. Before the COVID-19 pandemic, during about 2011-2019, CD4+ T cells were taken from unexposed donors. CD4+ T cells were isolated from the cells after about nine days of culture. Sequencing used immunoSEQ multiplex PCR; TCRdb keeps in-frame clones, though not all of them. The sample has roughly 26,000 clones, roughly four fifths seen once. The sample comprised CD4+ T cells from PBMCs, cultured in vitro. These TCRs come from a human donor in good health.

The chain carries TRBV19 and TRBJ2-6, with 7 bases lining up with TRBD1. The germline V gene has CDR1 LNHDA and CDR2 SQIVND (reference sequence). This CDR3 region has 17 residues. The V segment lost 2 bases and the J segment 0 bases; nucleotides outside the gene matches: 4. CDR3: CASSIKTGYSGANVLTF. For the CDR3, the DNA is TGTGCCAGTAGTATAAAGACAGGGTACTCTGGGGCCAACGTCCTGACTTTC.

The V gene is TRBV10-3, the J gene TRBJ2-7, with D possibly called TRBD1 or TRBD2 (5 bases each). The CDR3 covers 12 residues. Trimming took 11 bases from V and 2 from J, leaving 13 bases between them. Germline V gene data show CDR1 as ENHRY and CDR2 as SYGVKD. DNA of the CDR3: TGTGCCGTCCGGGACGCAGCCTACGAGCAGTACTTC. Translated: CAVRDAAYEQYF.

This chain uses TRBV18 with TRBJ1-1, with TRBD1 as a possible D gene (6 bases). V was pared by 4 bases and J by 3 bases, with 15 bases between. This CDR3 spans 15 amino acids. CDR1 KGHSH and CDR2 LQKENI come from the germline V gene. In DNA form, the CDR3 reads TGTGCCAGCTCACAACAACAGGGTCGGGACACTGAAGCTTTCTTT. Translating gives CASSQQQGRDTEAFF.

The chain uses TRBV6-5 and TRBJ2-7, with D unclear. CDR3 length: 14 residues. Trimming removed 4 bases at V and 0 bases at J, with 10 bases between. CDR1 is MNHEY and CDR2 is SVGAGI in the germline V gene. CDR3 protein: CASSSDGSSYEQYF. CDR3 nucleotides: TGTGCCAGCAGTTCGGACGGCAGCTCCTACGAGCAGTACTTC.

The chain uses TRBV2 and TRBJ2-3, with D maybe TRBD1 (5 bases). The germline V and J ends were trimmed by 7 bases and 4 bases, with 15 bases remaining between them. Germline V lookup: CDR1 SNHLY, CDR2 FYNNEI. CDR3 length: 14 residues. The CDR3 nucleotides are TGTGCCAGCAAACGGGCCAGGGCGGCAGATACGCAGTATTTT. It encodes CASKRARAADTQYF.

The rearrangement uses TRBV28 and TRBJ1-2; 9 bases are shared with TRBD1. Germline V gene sequence: CDR1 MDHEN, CDR2 SYDVKM. The CDR3 is 17 amino acids. J gave up 6 bases and V 6 bases, and 17 bases lay outside the gene matches. As DNA, the CDR3 is TGTGCCAGCAGCCAACCCCACACAGGGGGCCTTAAGGATGGCTACACCTTC. Protein sequence: CASSQPHTGGLKDGYTF.

V gene TRBV7-2 combines with J gene TRBJ2-2; D call uncertain. The CDR3 is 12 residues long. V dropped 2 bases and J dropped 8 bases, with 6 bases sitting between them. CDR1 SGHTA and CDR2 FQGNSA come from the germline V gene. Here the CDR3 DNA reads TGTGCCAGCAGCTTACGGGTGGGGGAGCTGTTTTTT. Translated, it gives CASSLRVGELFF.

The chain recombines TRBV30 with TRBJ1-2; TRBD1 is a possible D gene (6 bases). Germline V CDR1 and CDR2: GTSNPN, SVGIG (reference sequence). With 0 bases removed from V and 7 bases from J, the gap between germline ends came to 12 bases. The CDR3 runs 13 residues. Here the CDR3 DNA reads TGTGCCTGGAGTGTGGCGGGGGCGGGTGGCTACACCTTC. It encodes CAWSVAGAGGYTF. Supplemented by reference TRBV30 and TRBJ1-2, the full variable domain reads SQTIHQWPATLVQPVGSPLSLECTVEGTSNPNLYWYRQAAGRGLQLLFYSVGIGQISSEVPQNLSASRPQDRQFILSSKKLLLSDSGFYLCAWSVAGAGGYTFGSGTRLTVV.